This entry lists 17 T cell receptor beta chains sequenced from one sample in a study of blood T cell repertoires in COVID-19. Sequencing used immunoSEQ multiplex PCR; TCRdb keeps in-frame clones, though not all of them. The sample carries tens of thousands of clones, around 82% recorded once. Sequencing was performed on peripheral blood. These TCRs come from a human donor in a cohort sampled during active COVID-19.

The rearrangement uses TRBV19 and TRBJ1-5, with D unresolved. V shed 8 bases and J shed 1 base, with 18 bases lying between them. Germline lookup yields CDR1 LNHDA and CDR2 SQIVND (reference sequence). This CDR3 has 16 amino acids. The CDR3 loop reads CASPSGDRISNQPQHF. The CDR3 nucleotides read TGTGCCAGTCCCAGCGGGGATCGAATAAGCAATCAGCCCCAGCATTTT. The full variable domain, its missing parts supplied by reference TRBV19 and TRBJ1-5, is DGGITQSPKYLFRKEGQNVTLSCEQNLNHDAMYWYRQDPGQGLRLIYYSQIVNDFQKGDIAEGYSVSREKKESFPLTVTSAQKNPTAFYLCASPSGDRISNQPQHFGDGTRLSIL.

The J gene is TRBJ2-3, the V gene TRBV20-1; a possible D gene is TRBD1 (5 bases). The CDR3 contains 14 residues. Between the trimmed V and J ends, which lost 3 bases and 3 bases, there was a span of 13 bases. Germline assignment: CDR1 DFQATT and CDR2 SNEGSKA (reference sequence). The CDR3 DNA sequence: TGCAGTGCTAGTTTAGGGGCCGGGACAGATACGCAGTATTTT. This codes for CSASLGAGTDTQYF.

This clone showed up just a few times. The CDR3 nucleotides are TGTGCCAGCAGCTCACCGGGACAGGGCCACTACGAGCAGTACTTC. As protein: CASSSPGQGHYEQYF. This chain links TRBV5-5 with TRBJ2-7, with 9 bases that match TRBD1. V shed 3 bases, J shed 3 bases, and the junction held 7 bases outside the gene matches. CDR1 and CDR2 (germline): SGHKS, YYEKEE (reference sequence). The CDR3 sequence is 15 residues long. Full variable domain (rest looked up from reference TRBV5-5 and TRBJ2-7): DAGVTQSPTHLIKTRGQQVTLRCSPISGHKSVSWYQQVLGQGPQFIFQYYEKEERGRGNFPDRFSARQFPNYSSELNVNALLLGDSALYLCASSSPGQGHYEQYFGPGTRLTVT.

V is TRBV5-4 and J is TRBJ2-5; D perhaps matches TRBD1 (5 bases). CDR1 SGHNT and CDR2 YYREEE come from the germline V gene (reference sequence). V was pared by 4 bases and J by 5 bases, with 15 bases between. CDR3 length: 14 amino acids. The CDR3, as DNA: TGTGCCAGCAGCCTCATGGGGCCCTCGGAGACCCAGTACTTC. Its translation is CASSLMGPSETQYF.

CDR3 in DNA: TGTGCCAGCAGCCGATATACCCCCACAGGGCTGTACACCGGGGAGCTGTTTTTT. Its protein product is CASSRYTPTGLYTGELFF. The V and J genes are TRBV7-3 and TRBJ2-2; tentative D call: TRBD1 (6 bases). This CDR3 is 18 amino acids long. The V end lost 5 bases, the J end lost 3 bases, and 22 bases lay between the germline ends. Germline V gene data show CDR1 as SGHTA and CDR2 as FQGTGA.

The V and J genes are TRBV7-9 and TRBJ2-5, with D possibly being TRBD2 (6 bases). There are 15 residues in the CDR3. Trimming left V 2 bases short and J 2 bases short, with 12 bases between. CDR1 SEHNR and CDR2 FQNEAQ come from the germline V gene (reference sequence). CDR3 sequence: CASSLSGRGQETQYF. The CDR3 DNA follows: TGTGCCAGCAGCTTATCGGGGCGGGGACAAGAGACCCAGTACTTC.

The chain recombines TRBV30 with TRBJ2-7; 7 bases are shared with TRBD1. Germline V gene lookup returns CDR1 GTSNPN and CDR2 SVGIG (reference sequence). The CDR3 consists of 14 residues. The ends lost 0 bases at V and 3 bases at J; junction bases unmatched: 5. CDR3 residues: CAWSVRAGGYEQYF. The CDR3 coding sequence is TGTGCCTGGAGTGTACGAGCAGGGGGCTACGAGCAGTACTTC.

This clone was counted a single time. The gene calls are TRBV7-9 and TRBJ2-6; D is perhaps TRBD2 (5 bases). V lost 3 bases and J lost 3, with 9 bases in between. There are 15 residues in the CDR3. Per germline, CDR1 SEHNR and CDR2 FQNEAQ (reference sequence). In DNA, the CDR3 is TGTGCCAGCAGCTTGTTGGGAGTTGGGGCCAACGTCCTGACTTTC. This sequence encodes CASSLLGVGANVLTF.

There are a few counts of this clone. The V and J genes are TRBV29-1 and TRBJ2-3, with 16 bases aligning to TRBD2. The V segment lost 6 bases and the J segment 4 bases; nucleotides outside the gene matches: 10. CDR3 length equals 17 residues. Germline loops: CDR1 SQVTM, CDR2 ANQGSEA. The CDR3 here is CSVLYWGLAGGADTQYF. As DNA, the CDR3 is TGCAGCGTCCTATACTGGGGACTAGCGGGGGGGGCAGATACGCAGTATTTT.

This chain joins TRBV2 and TRBJ2-4; 11 bases are shared with TRBD2. This CDR3 is built from 17 residues. V gave up 9 bases and J gave up 4 bases; unmatched junction bases: 14. Germline V gene lookup returns CDR1 SNHLY and CDR2 FYNNEI. The CDR3 loop is CASNRRLAGNIKNIQYF. The CDR3 DNA follows: TGTGCCAGTAATAGGAGACTAGCGGGGAATATTAAAAACATTCAGTACTTC.

DNA of the CDR3: TGCGCCAGCAGCCAAGGAAGGCGTGCAGGGGAGAACACTGAAGCTTTCTTT. It translates to CASSQGRRAGENTEAFF. The chain has TRBV4-1 and TRBJ1-1; D is possibly TRBD1 (6 bases). V lost 1 base to trimming and J lost 1 base, with 16 bases between them. Germline assignment: CDR1 MGHRA and CDR2 YSYEKL. The CDR3 length is 17 residues.

The chain couples TRBV10-3 to TRBJ1-2; D unclear. Trimming pared 5 bases from V and 8 bases from J, leaving 15 bases between. Germline lookup yields CDR1 ENHRY and CDR2 SYGVKD. The CDR3 sequence is 13 residues long. The CDR3 DNA is TGTGCCATCAGTTACACAGTGGCTATGGGCTACACCTTC. This encodes CAISYTVAMGYTF.

V is TRBV7-9 and J is TRBJ1-6; maybe TRBD1 (6 bases). Trimming took off 2 bases at V and 5 bases at J, with 13 bases between the two ends. This CDR3 is 16 amino acids long. CDR1 and CDR2 from the germline V gene are SEHNR and FQNEAQ (reference sequence). CDR3 loop: CASSLSTGLDNSPLHF. The CDR3 DNA reads as TGTGCCAGCAGCTTATCGACAGGCTTAGATAATTCACCCCTCCACTTT.

This clone came up a few times. J is TRBJ1-1 and V is TRBV19; D is unresolved. Germline CDR1 is LNHDA and CDR2 is SQIVND (reference sequence). V lost 5 bases to trimming and J lost 4 bases, with 11 bases between them. The CDR3 is made up of 13 amino acids. The CDR3 region has the DNA TGTGCCAGTAGTGACGGACGGGGCACTGAAGCTTTCTTT. It encodes CASSDGRGTEAFF.

The rearrangement joins TRBV5-4 to TRBJ1-5, with 7 positions matching TRBD1. The junction had 7 bases not matched to a gene; V was cut back by 5 bases and J by 5 bases. In germline, CDR1 is SGHNT, CDR2 YYREEE (reference sequence). CDR3 length: 14 amino acids. The CDR3 region is CASSKGGFDQPQHF. The CDR3 DNA reads TGTGCCAGCAGTAAAGGGGGCTTTGATCAGCCCCAGCATTTT.

The gene calls are TRBV7-3 and TRBJ2-1; TRBD1 might be the D (6 bases). V was shortened by 2 bases and J by 1 base, with 15 bases between the two germline ends. Germline CDR1 SGHTA, CDR2 FQGTGA. The CDR3 spans 17 residues. The CDR3 loop reads CASSLLGVRGSYNEQFF. CDR3 nucleotide sequence: TGTGCCAGCAGCTTATTAGGGGTCAGGGGTTCCTACAATGAGCAGTTCTTC.

This clone was observed once. V is TRBV7-2 and J is TRBJ2-5; 10 nucleotides agree with TRBD2. The CDR3 is 15 residues long. The germline CDR1 and CDR2 sequences are SGHTA and FQGNSA. V gave up 2 bases and J gave up 1 base; unmatched junction bases: 1. The CDR3 region is CASSLSGGAQETQYF. In nucleotides, the CDR3 is TGTGCCAGCAGCTTAAGCGGGGGGGCCCAAGAGACCCAGTACTTC.